The TCR beta chain described here comes from a study of blood T cell repertoires in COVID-19. Whole-study context: Acute and convalescent COVID-19 samples came from the United States, Italy and Spain. The cDNA or gDNA used as material had been derived from T cells, B-cell-depleted T cells, or PBMCs.

Trimming took 3 bases from V and 0 from J, leaving 9 bases between them. CDR1 and CDR2 from the germline V gene are MNHNS and SASEGT. This CDR3 is 15 amino acids long. Authors' analysis steps: Scientists estimated how many nucleated cells there were by amplifying reference gene primers. TCRdb's table, derived via immunoSEQ multiplex PCR, lists solely in-frame clones and lacks some. V and J calls and clone size come straight from that table; D and trimming were deduced from the DNA. The sample yields roughly 29,000 clones, approximately 88% seen once. The specimen was peripheral blood. The sequence came from a man older than 75 with active COVID-19. V usage is TRBV6-1 and J usage is TRBJ2-4; D is perhaps TRBD1 (5 bases). CDR3 in amino acids: CASSDRVLAKNIQYF. The CDR3 DNA is TGTGCCAGCAGTGACAGGGTCCTAGCCAAAAACATTCAGTACTTC.